These T cell receptor beta chains were read from a single sample in a study of human T cells and chemical hapten exposure. TCRdb itself ran the RACE reads through MiXCR, one entry per CDR3 protein. The sample contains roughly 360,000 distinct CDR3 sequences, about 4.8% of which appear only once. Specimen: whole blood, collected in connection with sensitization to the hapten diphenylcyclopropenone (DPC). All receptors come from a woman between 50 and 59 years old with alopecia areata. Some clones in this sample may be carry-over from other donors' samples. Both conserved end residues are part of each CDR3. A D gene is named only where the DNA matches it firmly. A clone size is listed for some rows: how often the clone was seen (once, few, many), or a class if it is expanded.

abundance: many
j_gene: TRBJ2-3
v_gene: TRBV11-2
d_gene: -
CDR3nt: TGTGCCAGCAGCTTAGCCGGGACACAAACAGATACGCAGTATTTT
CDR3aa: CASSLAGTQTDTQYF

abundance: few
j_gene: TRBJ2-2
v_gene: TRBV6-2/TRBV6-3
d_gene: -
CDR3nt: TGTGCCGGCAAACCGGCCCCCGTGGGCGGGGAGCTGTTTTTT
CDR3aa: CAGKPAPVGGELFF

abundance: many
j_gene: TRBJ1-2
v_gene: TRBV6-5
d_gene: -
CDR3nt: TGTGCCAGCAGTCGCGGGACATCCTTTAACTATGGCTACACCTTC
CDR3aa: CASSRGTSFNYGYTF

abundance: few
j_gene: TRBJ2-5
v_gene: TRBV5-4
d_gene: -
CDR3nt: TGTGCCAGCAGACCCGACTCGAAAGAGACCCAGTACTTC
CDR3aa: CASRPDSKETQYF

abundance: few
j_gene: TRBJ1-2
v_gene: TRBV7-9
d_gene: TRBD1
CDR3nt: TGTGCCAGCAGCTTTGGACAGGGCTTAGATGGCTACACCTTC
CDR3aa: CASSFGQGLDGYTF

abundance: few
j_gene: TRBJ2-1
v_gene: TRBV10-1
d_gene: TRBD1
CDR3nt: TGCGCCAGCAGTGACAGGGACAGATCCTACAATGAGCAGTTCTTC
CDR3aa: CASSDRDRSYNEQFF

abundance: many
j_gene: TRBJ1-3
v_gene: TRBV25-1
d_gene: -
CDR3nt: TGTGCCAGCAGTGAATATAGGGGGGCTGGAAACACCATATATTTT
CDR3aa: CASSEYRGAGNTIYF

abundance: few
j_gene: TRBJ2-7
v_gene: TRBV20-1
d_gene: -
CDR3nt: TGCAGTGCCCCCCTTGAGCTTCGATACGAGCAGTACTTC
CDR3aa: CSAPLELRYEQYF

abundance: few
j_gene: TRBJ2-2
v_gene: TRBV6-5
d_gene: -
CDR3nt: TGTGCCAGCAGAGGGTCAGGGAATTCGGGGGAGCTGTTTTTT
CDR3aa: CASRGSGNSGELFF

abundance: many
j_gene: TRBJ1-2
v_gene: TRBV5-6
d_gene: TRBD1
CDR3nt: TGTGCCAGCAGCCTCCGACAGGGGAACTATGGCTACACCTTC
CDR3aa: CASSLRQGNYGYTF

abundance: many
j_gene: TRBJ1-5
v_gene: TRBV7-2
d_gene: TRBD1
CDR3nt: TGTGCCAGCAGCCCGGGACAGTATCAGCCCCAGCATTTT
CDR3aa: CASSPGQYQPQHF

abundance: many
j_gene: TRBJ1-1
v_gene: TRBV7-8
d_gene: -
CDR3nt: TGTGCCAGCAGCCGACTCAACACTGAAGCTTTCTTT
CDR3aa: CASSRLNTEAFF

abundance: -
j_gene: TRBJ2-5
v_gene: TRBV5-1
d_gene: -
CDR3nt: TGCGCCAGCAGCTTGGGGCTAGATTACGAGACCCAGTACTTC
CDR3aa: CASSLGLDYETQYF

abundance: few
j_gene: TRBJ2-7
v_gene: TRBV6-6
d_gene: TRBD1
CDR3nt: TGTGCCGTTACGCCAGGGGGATACGAGCAGTACTTC
CDR3aa: CAVTPGGYEQYF

abundance: -
j_gene: TRBJ2-6
v_gene: TRBV11-2
d_gene: -
CDR3nt: TGTGCCAGCAGCTTAGTCGCCACTGGGGCCAACGTCCTGACTTTC
CDR3aa: CASSLVATGANVLTF

abundance: many
j_gene: TRBJ1-6
v_gene: TRBV9
d_gene: -
CDR3nt: TGTGCCAGCAGCCCCGGGGGGTCTCGGGGAGTTTTTTCACCCCTCCACTTT
CDR3aa: CASSPGGSRGVFSPLHF

abundance: many
j_gene: TRBJ2-5
v_gene: TRBV18
d_gene: -
CDR3nt: TGTGCCAGCTCACCATTAGACACTCAAGAGACCCAGTACTTC
CDR3aa: CASSPLDTQETQYF